The 12 T cell receptor beta chains given below trace back to one sample, sequenced in a study of PD-L1 blockade in urothelial cancer (dated by TCRdb to 2016 to 2017). Libraries were prepared through the immunoSEQ multiplex PCR assay. Drawn from immuneACCESS, this table holds only the in-frame rearrangements with V and J called that TCRdb kept. Clones are partly lost; checked studies trace under half to an unresolved V gene and leave the rest unexplained. The table for this sample lists about 90,000 clones; approximately 91% of them were counted only once. Around 10% of the sample rests with the top ten. The sequencing used PBMCs, collected around atezolizumab (anti-PD-L1) treatment. These TCRs come from a man between 60 and 75 years old with urothelial cancer.

V gene TRBV5-1 combines with J gene TRBJ2-3, with D perhaps matching TRBD2 (5 bases). CDR3 length: 13 residues. In germline, CDR1 is SGHRS, CDR2 YFSETQ. V was pared by 3 bases and J by 6 bases, with 11 bases between. CDR3 in amino acids: CASSSNPGDTQYF. DNA for the CDR3: TGCGCCAGCAGCTCGAACCCGGGGGATACGCAGTATTTT.

The chain recombines TRBV7-6 with TRBJ2-2; 16 bases align to TRBD2. The CDR3 loop spans 20 amino acids. CDR1 is SGHVS and CDR2 is FNYEAQ in the germline V gene. Losses at the gene ends were 5 bases for V and 6 bases for J; bases not matched to a gene: 15. The CDR3 nucleotides are TGTGCCAGCAGCACCTTACCGGGACTAGCGGGGGGGATCAAGTCCGGGGAGCTGTTTTTT. This sequence encodes CASSTLPGLAGGIKSGELFF.

The chain combines TRBV4-3 with TRBJ1-5; TRBD1 aligns across 9 bases. The CDR3 runs 15 residues. Germline CDR1 is LGHNA and CDR2 is YSLEER. V lost 4 bases, J lost 4 bases, and 5 bases stayed unmatched. The CDR3 here is CASSLRTGVNQPQHF. The CDR3 region has the DNA TGCGCCAGCAGCCTGAGGACAGGGGTAAATCAGCCCCAGCATTTT.

The chain combines TRBV4-3 with TRBJ2-1, with 12 nucleotides matching TRBD2. V was clipped by 1 base and J by 7 bases; unmatched bases: 5. This CDR3 contains 16 residues. Germline V gene data show CDR1 as LGHNA and CDR2 as YSLEER. The CDR3 here is CASSQGLAGDSNEQFF. In nucleotides, the CDR3 is TGCGCCAGCAGCCAAGGACTAGCGGGGGACTCTAATGAGCAGTTCTTC.

The CDR3 DNA reads as TGTGCCAGCTCAAGGGGACACACTAACTATGGCTACACCTTC. This encodes CASSRGHTNYGYTF. The chain is built from TRBV18 and TRBJ1-2, with TRBD1 as a possible D gene (6 bases). Trimming removed 5 bases from V and 0 bases from J, with 10 bases in between. This CDR3 has 14 residues. The germline V gene has CDR1 KGHSH and CDR2 LQKENI.

V usage is TRBV19 and J usage is TRBJ2-1, with 9 positions matching TRBD2. With 0 bases clipped from V and 13 bases from J, the junction kept 7 bases outside the gene matches. The CDR3 sequence is 14 residues long. Looked up from germline, CDR1 is LNHDA and CDR2 is SQIVND (reference sequence). The CDR3 spells CASSIESSGSSQFF. The CDR3 coding sequence is TGTGCCAGTAGTATAGAGAGTAGCGGGAGCTCCCAGTTCTTC.

This sequence joins TRBV4-3 and TRBJ1-5, with D perhaps matching TRBD1 (5 bases). This CDR3 spans 13 amino acids. The V and J ends lost 4 bases and 7 bases respectively, with 11 bases between them. CDR1 and CDR2 from the germline V gene are LGHNA and YSLEER. The CDR3 loop is CASSRTGEQPQHF. The CDR3 DNA sequence: TGCGCCAGCAGCCGTACGGGGGAACAGCCCCAGCATTTT.

J is TRBJ2-2 and V is TRBV4-3; the D gene is possibly TRBD1 (5 bases). This CDR3 has 17 residues. The germline V gene has CDR1 LGHNA and CDR2 YSLEER. Trimming removed 2 bases from V and 0 bases from J, with 13 bases in between. The CDR3 here is CASSQNQGLTNTGELFF. The CDR3 region has the DNA TGCGCCAGCAGCCAAAATCAGGGCCTCACGAACACCGGGGAGCTGTTTTTT.

The chain uses TRBV4-3 and TRBJ2-1, with TRBD2 matching over 10 bases. V was pared by 1 base and J by 8 bases, with 11 bases of the junction left unmatched. In germline, CDR1 is LGHNA, CDR2 YSLEER. The CDR3 totals 17 residues. In DNA, the CDR3 is TGCGCCAGCAGCCAAGTTTATGGACTAGCGGCCTGCCATGAGCAGTTCTTC. Translation: CASSQVYGLAACHEQFF.

CDR3 nucleotide sequence: TGTGCCAGCAGCCACCGGGACAGGATGTACTTC. It translates to CASSHRDRMYF. The chain joins TRBV11-2 to TRBJ2-7; TRBD1 aligns across 8 bases. This CDR3 contains 11 residues. In germline, CDR1 is SGHAT, CDR2 FQNNGV. V lost 5 bases to trimming and J lost 12 bases; unmatched junction nucleotides: 6.

This rearrangement joins TRBV9 to TRBJ1-3; D is perhaps TRBD1 (5 bases). Germline loops: CDR1 SGDLS, CDR2 YYNGEE. There are 15 residues in the CDR3. Trimming pared 3 bases from V and 0 bases from J, leaving 10 bases between. In DNA form, the CDR3 reads TGTGCCAGCAGCGCGGGACTGAGCTCTGGAAACACCATATATTTT. Amino acids: CASSAGLSSGNTIYF.

The chain is built from TRBV7-9 and TRBJ2-2, with D perhaps matching TRBD2 (6 bases). The CDR3 loop spans 16 amino acids. The germline V gene has CDR1 SEHNR and CDR2 FQNEAQ (reference sequence). V lost 3 bases to trimming and J lost 0 bases, with 11 bases between them. The CDR3 nucleotides are TGTGCCAGCAGCTTTTCGGGGGACCCGAACACCGGGGAGCTGTTTTTT. Encoded protein: CASSFSGDPNTGELFF.